This T cell receptor beta chain originates from a study of glioma-infiltrating T cells. This CDR3 is 17 amino acids long. Germline CDR1 reads SGHTA; CDR2 reads FQGNSA. V was pared by 5 bases and J by 4 bases, with 23 bases between. This clonotype occurred a few times. The antigen remains unidentified. General study results and limits: Non-neoplastic patients had below-expected tissue-blood divergence, while all gliomas exceeded expectation.

TCR alpha and beta CDR3 regions were amplified from RNA using iRepertoire nested multiplex PCR. Input was 100-400 ng of tissue mRNA or PBMC total RNA. MiXCR, run by TCRdb on the multiplex PCR reads, gives a single entry per CDR3 protein. This table holds around 140,000 distinct CDR3 sequences, 39% found once. The TCR sequence derives from a human donor with low-grade glioma or glioblastoma, undergoing nonglioma brain surgery, or in good health (not recorded which). Specimen: glioma tissue, nonneoplastic brain tissue, or PBMCs (not recorded which). This chain links TRBV7-2 with TRBJ1-1; D unclear. The CDR3, as DNA: TGTGCCAGCAGCCCATGGGGTCGGGTGGGCGCTTTCACTGAAGCTTTCTTT. Translation gives CASSPWGRVGAFTEAFF.